Detailed here is one T cell receptor beta chain. The data stem from a study of blood T cell repertoires in COVID-19. Whole-study context: Donors in the United States, Italy and Spain gave samples during acute or convalescent COVID-19. From T cells, B-cell-depleted T cells, or PBMCs came the material, which was cDNA or gDNA.

In the original processing: The authors estimated nucleated cell counts from reference gene primer amplification. Clones were read by immunoSEQ multiplex PCR, and TCRdb kept only the in-frame ones, dropping some. That table furnishes V, J and clone size, whereas the DNA furnished D and trimming. The sample lists 300,000 to 350,000 clones, about 93% occurring once. The CDR3 covers 16 residues. Germline assignment: CDR1 MNHNY and CDR2 SVGAGI (reference sequence). The V end was cut by 0 bases, the J end by 2 bases, with 13 bases between. Patients from Seattle were sampled longitudinally, starting during active infection.

The TCR comes from a woman aged 30 to 39 with COVID-19, enrolled during active disease. Sequenced input: peripheral blood. V usage is TRBV6-6 and J usage is TRBJ1-2; D is perhaps TRBD1 (5 bases). The CDR3 region has the DNA TGTGCCAGCAGTTACTCCCGCGACAGTGGAAACTATGGCTACACCTTC. It codes for CASSYSRDSGNYGYTF.